This T cell receptor beta chain was found in a study of post-analysis software for immune sequencing data. Study information: Patients had relapsing-remitting, secondary progressive or progressive-relapsing multiple sclerosis; some lacked subtype. Study findings and constraints: The study found TRBV5-6, TRBV5-1 and TRBV20-1 among five or six TRBV segments more frequent in patients than controls. Controls' normalized Chao1 diversity significantly exceeded that of multiple sclerosis patients.

A note on this clonotype: The antigen is not known.

This CDR3 is built from 15 residues. Germline V gene sequence: CDR1 DFQATT, CDR2 SNEGSKA (reference sequence). V was shortened by 0 bases and J by 0 bases, with 10 bases between the two germline ends. Unique-molecular-identifier-tagged TCR beta cDNA libraries were used. Starting from roughly 1 to 10 million T cells, the study yielded about half a million cDNA molecules. TCRdb called the PCR reads again in MiXCR, with one record for every CDR3 protein. The sample shows about 820,000 distinct CDR3 sequences, roughly 50% of them seen only once. This clonotype originated in a girl aged 5-17 years with multiple sclerosis. The sequencing sample was made of blood. The genes are TRBV20-1 and TRBJ2-3; a possible D gene is TRBD2 (5 bases). CDR3 coding DNA: TGCAGTGCTAGAGATCCTAGCCTTAGCACAGATACGCAGTATTTT. Amino acids: CSARDPSLSTDTQYF.